Below, 3 T cell receptor beta chains from the same sample are listed, as sequenced in a study of blood T cell repertoires in COVID-19. The data were produced by immunoSEQ multiplex PCR, yet TCRdb's version contains in-frame clones alone and is incomplete. The sample holds more than 350,000 clones, about 87% seen once. Material for sequencing was PBMCs or T cells enriched from blood (not recorded which). The receptors were gathered from a woman in her 50s who had recovered from COVID-19.

This sequence joins TRBV21-1 and TRBJ1-5; the DNA was not compared with TRBD1, the D call given in the table. TRBV21-1 corresponds to a pseudogene. CDR3 size: 17 residues. Here the CDR3 DNA reads TGTGCCACCCACGGGTTGACAGGGCAAAGGGAAATTCAGCCCCAGCATTTT. It encodes CATHGLTGQREIQPQHF.

This clone has just one count. The chain is built from TRBV6-1 and TRBJ1-4, with D possibly TRBD1 on 5 matching bases. CDR1 and CDR2 from the germline V gene are MNHNS and SASEGT. Trimming shortened V by 3 bases and J by 8 bases, and 13 bases separated the two germline ends. The CDR3 sequence is 14 residues long. DNA of the CDR3: TGTGCCAGCAGTGAGGGGGGAGTGGGCGAAAAACTGTTTTTT. It specifies CASSEGGVGEKLFF.

This clone was found once. The chain carries TRBV7-9 and TRBJ1-3; 7 bases line up with TRBD1. J lost 4 bases, V lost 3 bases, and 3 bases had no gene match. This CDR3 has 14 amino acids. CDR1 and CDR2 (germline): SEHNR, FQNEAQ (reference sequence). The CDR3 DNA reads TGTGCCAGCAGCTTTAACAGGGGAGGAAACACCATATATTTT. It specifies CASSFNRGGNTIYF.